One and the same sample provided the 15 T cell receptor beta chains below, sequenced in a study of cytomegalovirus exposure and HLA in healthy donors. TCRdb's copy holds only in-frame clones and misses some; the assay was immunoSEQ multiplex PCR. The table includes hundreds of thousands of clones, roughly 87% detected once. Sequenced material: PBMCs. The receptors come from a man aged 18 to 30 in good health and CMV-seropositive.

V usage is TRBV29-1 and J usage is TRBJ1-1; D is perhaps TRBD1 (6 bases). V was pared by 3 bases and J by 5 bases, with 13 bases between. CDR1 is SQVTM and CDR2 is ANQGSEA in the germline V gene. CDR3 length: 13 residues. The CDR3 spells CSVDHREITEAFF. CDR3 sequence (DNA): TGCAGCGTTGACCACAGGGAAATTACTGAAGCTTTCTTT.

This chain links TRBV11-2 with TRBJ2-3; no definite D call. The germline CDR1 and CDR2 sequences are SGHAT and FQNNGV. Between the trimmed V and J ends, which lost 1 base and 3 bases, there was a span of 8 bases. There are 14 residues in the CDR3. The CDR3 nucleotides are TGTGCCAGCAGCTTAGGGCCCCAGACAGATACGCAGTATTTT. This encodes CASSLGPQTDTQYF.

The chain joins TRBV27 to TRBJ2-1, with D possibly TRBD2 on 5 matching bases. V lost 6 bases and J 10 bases, leaving 22 bases between the germline ends. The CDR3 covers 15 residues. Germline V gene lookup returns CDR1 MNHEY and CDR2 SMNVEV (reference sequence). CDR3 DNA: TGTGCCAGCAGCGAGACCGCCCCTAGCAGCAGAGAGCAGTTCTTC. This gives the protein CASSETAPSSREQFF.

This CDR3 is CASGPWPALAGGGSYEQYF. In DNA form, the CDR3 reads TGTGCCAGCGGCCCTTGGCCGGCACTAGCGGGAGGCGGATCCTACGAGCAGTACTTC. The chain links TRBV11-2 to TRBJ2-7, with 12 bases matching TRBD2. The CDR3 has 19 residues. The V gene's germline CDR1 is SGHAT and CDR2 FQNNGV. The V segment lost 8 bases and the J segment 1 base; nucleotides outside the gene matches: 18.

The V and J genes are TRBV7-2 and TRBJ2-7; perhaps TRBD1 as D (6 bases). V lost 1 base and J lost 2, with 12 bases in between. Germline CDR1 SGHTA, CDR2 FQGNSA. The length of the CDR3 is 15 residues. The CDR3 DNA sequence: TGTGCCAGCAGCTTAGGGGGGCCAACCACCTACGAGCAGTACTTC. Its protein is CASSLGGPTTYEQYF.

This rearrangement joins TRBV30 to TRBJ2-7; 8 bases are a match to TRBD1. V trimming: 0 bases; J trimming: 2 bases; junction bases outside the gene matches: 18. The length of the CDR3 is 19 residues. Germline-derived CDR1 and CDR2 are GTSNPN and SVGIG (reference sequence). This chain's CDR3 is CAWSVAVGQVSALTYEQYF. The DNA for the CDR3 is TGTGCCTGGAGTGTAGCAGTGGGACAGGTATCCGCCCTAACCTACGAGCAGTACTTC.

The chain uses TRBV30 and TRBJ2-1, with D perhaps assigned TRBD1 or TRBD2 (6 bases each). Germline V gene sequence: CDR1 GTSNPN, CDR2 SVGIG (reference sequence). V lost 8 bases and J 2 bases, leaving 13 bases between the germline ends. There are 13 residues in the CDR3. CDR3 loop: CALRGAPYNEQFF. CDR3 coding DNA: TGTGCCCTGAGGGGGGCACCCTACAATGAGCAGTTCTTC. Based on the CDR3 plus reference TRBV30 and TRBJ2-1, the full variable domain is SQTIHQWPATLVQPVGSPLSLECTVEGTSNPNLYWYRQAAGRGLQLLFYSVGIGQISSEVPQNLSASRPQDRQFILSSKKLLLSDSGFYLCALRGAPYNEQFFGPGTRLTVL.

The V and J genes are TRBV6-5 and TRBJ2-1, with 8 bases matching TRBD2. Trimming removed 5 bases from V and 8 bases from J; junction bases left unmatched: 5. The length of the CDR3 is 13 residues. Germline V gene data show CDR1 as MNHEY and CDR2 as SVGAGI. The CDR3 region has the DNA TGTGCCAGCAGTGCCACTAGCGGCGATGAGCAGTTCTTC. It encodes CASSATSGDEQFF.

This clone was recorded once. The CDR3 reads CATSSRRGGETQYF. The DNA of the CDR3 is TGTGCCACCAGCTCCCGCAGGGGAGGAGAGACCCAGTACTTC. The chain employs TRBV15 and TRBJ2-5, with D perhaps given as TRBD1 or TRBD2 (6 bases each). The length of the CDR3 is 14 residues. Germline V gives CDR1 LNHNV, CDR2 YYDKDF (reference sequence). V dropped 5 bases and J dropped 4 bases, with 14 bases sitting between them. The variable domain in full, completed from reference TRBV15 and TRBJ2-5, reads DAMVIQNPRYQVTQFGKPVTLSCSQTLNHNVMYWYQQKSSQAPKLLFHYYDKDFNNEADTPDNFQSRRPNTSFCFLDIRSPGLGDTAMYLCATSSRRGGETQYFGPGTRLLVL.

This clone was detected a few times. The V call is TRBV29-1, the J call TRBJ2-1; 10 bases match TRBD2. CDR3 length equals 13 residues. The germline V gene encodes CDR1 SQVTM and CDR2 ANQGSEA. The V and J ends lost 7 bases and 3 bases, in that order; junction bases with no gene match: 3. The CDR3 sequence is CSAGTSDYNEQFF. CDR3 nucleotides: TGCAGCGCTGGGACTAGCGACTACAATGAGCAGTTCTTC.

V is TRBV2 and J is TRBJ2-5; 8 bases are shared with TRBD2. Germline CDR1 is SNHLY and CDR2 is FYNNEI. With 7 bases clipped from V and 4 bases from J, the junction kept 8 bases outside the gene matches. This CDR3 has 14 amino acids. The CDR3 DNA reads TGTGCCAGCACGTATGACGGGGGGGGAGAGACCCAGTACTTC. Its protein is CASTYDGGGETQYF.

This chain links TRBV6-5 with TRBJ2-3, with 8 bases aligning to TRBD2. Germline assignment: CDR1 MNHEY and CDR2 SVGAGI. The CDR3 runs 15 residues. With 2 bases clipped from V and 4 bases from J, the junction kept 5 bases outside the gene matches. In nucleotides, the CDR3 is TGTGCCAGCAGTTACGACGGGAGGGTGGCAGATACGCAGTATTTT. Its protein is CASSYDGRVADTQYF.

The J gene is TRBJ2-1, the V gene TRBV10-3; 7 bases fit TRBD1. Germline CDR1 and CDR2: ENHRY and SYGVKD. CDR3 length: 19 amino acids. V shed 6 bases, J shed 10 bases, and the junction held 27 bases outside the gene matches. The chain's CDR3 is CAISPGQNIVGTEALEQFF. The CDR3, as DNA: TGTGCCATCAGCCCGGGACAGAACATTGTGGGGACAGAGGCACTCGAGCAGTTCTTC.

This sequence joins TRBV6-5 and TRBJ1-1, with a weak D call TRBD1 (6 bases). With 0 bases removed from V and 5 bases from J, the gap between germline ends came to 13 bases. In germline, CDR1 is MNHEY, CDR2 SVGAGI. The CDR3 length is 15 residues. This CDR3 is CASSYSGGPGTEAFF. The CDR3 DNA follows: TGTGCCAGCAGTTACTCGGGGGGCCCGGGGACTGAAGCTTTCTTT.

V and J are TRBV7-2 and TRBJ1-5, with D uncertain. The CDR3 is 15 amino acids. With 6 bases removed from V and 6 bases from J, the gap between germline ends came to 18 bases. Germline CDR1 SGHTA, CDR2 FQGNSA. The CDR3 DNA reads TGTGCCAGCAGTTATGGGGTGAGGGAGAGTCAGCCCCAGCATTTT. Translated: CASSYGVRESQPQHF.